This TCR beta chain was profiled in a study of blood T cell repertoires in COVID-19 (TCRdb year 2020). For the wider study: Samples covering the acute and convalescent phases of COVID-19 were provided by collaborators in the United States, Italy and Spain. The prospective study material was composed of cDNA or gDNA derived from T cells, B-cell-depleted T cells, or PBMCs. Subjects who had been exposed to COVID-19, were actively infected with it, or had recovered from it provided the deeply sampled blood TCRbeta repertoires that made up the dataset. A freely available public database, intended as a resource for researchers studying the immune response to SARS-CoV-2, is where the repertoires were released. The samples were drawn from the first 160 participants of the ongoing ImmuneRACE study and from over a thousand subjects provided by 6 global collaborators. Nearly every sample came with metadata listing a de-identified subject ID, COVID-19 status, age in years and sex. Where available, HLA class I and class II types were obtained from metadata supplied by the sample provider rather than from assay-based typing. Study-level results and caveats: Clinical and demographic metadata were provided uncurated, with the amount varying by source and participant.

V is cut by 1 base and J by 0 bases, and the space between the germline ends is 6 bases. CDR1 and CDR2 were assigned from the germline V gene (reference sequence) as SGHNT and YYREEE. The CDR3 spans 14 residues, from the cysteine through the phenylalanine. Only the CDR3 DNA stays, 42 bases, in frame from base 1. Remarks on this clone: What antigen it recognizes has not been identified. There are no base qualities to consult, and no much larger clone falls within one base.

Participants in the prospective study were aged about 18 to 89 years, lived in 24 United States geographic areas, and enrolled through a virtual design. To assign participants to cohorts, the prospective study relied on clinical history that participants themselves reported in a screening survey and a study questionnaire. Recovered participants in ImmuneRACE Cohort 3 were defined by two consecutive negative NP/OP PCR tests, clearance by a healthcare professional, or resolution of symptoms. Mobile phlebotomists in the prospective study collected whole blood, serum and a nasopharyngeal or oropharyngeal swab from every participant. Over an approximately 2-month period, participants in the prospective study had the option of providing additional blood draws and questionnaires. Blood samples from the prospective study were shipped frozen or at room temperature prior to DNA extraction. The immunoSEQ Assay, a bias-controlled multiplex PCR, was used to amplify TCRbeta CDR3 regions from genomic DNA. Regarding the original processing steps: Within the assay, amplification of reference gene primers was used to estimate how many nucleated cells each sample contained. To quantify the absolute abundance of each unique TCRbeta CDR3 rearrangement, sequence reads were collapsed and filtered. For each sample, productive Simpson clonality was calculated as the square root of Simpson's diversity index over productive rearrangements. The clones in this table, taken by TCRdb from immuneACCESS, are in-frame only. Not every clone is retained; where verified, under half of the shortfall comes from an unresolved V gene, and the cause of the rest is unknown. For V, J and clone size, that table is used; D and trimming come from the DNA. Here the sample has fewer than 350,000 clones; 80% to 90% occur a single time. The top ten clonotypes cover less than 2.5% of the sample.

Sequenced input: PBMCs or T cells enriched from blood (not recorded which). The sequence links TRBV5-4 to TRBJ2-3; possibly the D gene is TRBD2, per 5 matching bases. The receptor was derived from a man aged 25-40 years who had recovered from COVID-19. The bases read TGTGCCAGCAGCTTGCCGGGGAGCACAGATACGCAGTATTTT. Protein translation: CASSLPGSTDTQYF. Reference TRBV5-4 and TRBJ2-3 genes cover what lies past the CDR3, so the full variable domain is ETGVTQSPTHLIKTRGQQVTLRCSSQSGHNTVSWYQQALGQGPQFIFQYYREEENGRGNFPPRFSGLQFPNYSSELNVNALELDDSALYLCASSLPGSTDTQYFGPGTRLTVL.